This T cell receptor beta chain was recorded in a study of blood T cell repertoires in COVID-19. Turning to the study itself: Collection of acute and convalescent COVID-19 samples took place in the United States, Italy and Spain. T cells, B-cell-depleted T cells, or PBMCs supplied cDNA or gDNA.

Enrollment of patients from Seattle took place during active infection, with longitudinal follow-up. This CDR3 contains 14 residues. V was pared by 6 bases and J by 1 base, with 10 bases between. Germline CDR1 reads SGHVS; CDR2 reads FQNEAQ. Methods used by the authors: Quantification of nucleated cells was approximated via reference gene primer amplification. The protocol was immunoSEQ multiplex PCR, while the TCRdb copy is restricted to in-frame clones and leaves out a portion. V and J calls plus clone size are reproduced from that table; the DNA served to infer D and trimming. The sample holds 250,000 to 300,000 clones, roughly 90% seen once.

The TCR originated in a woman in her 30s with COVID-19, enrolled during active disease. The gene calls are TRBV7-8 and TRBJ1-5; D possibly corresponds to TRBD1 (5 bases). The sample consisted of peripheral blood. The CDR3, as DNA: TGTGCCAGCAGGGGGGAGGTCAGCAATCAGCCCCAGCATTTT. This codes for CASRGEVSNQPQHF.